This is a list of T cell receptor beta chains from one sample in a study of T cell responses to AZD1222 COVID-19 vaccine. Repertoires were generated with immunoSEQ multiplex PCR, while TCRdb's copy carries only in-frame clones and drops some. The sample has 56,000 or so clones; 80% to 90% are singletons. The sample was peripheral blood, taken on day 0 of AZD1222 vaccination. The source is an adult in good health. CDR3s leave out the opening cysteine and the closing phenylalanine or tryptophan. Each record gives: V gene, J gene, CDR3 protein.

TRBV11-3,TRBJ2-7,ASSLERGGGTYEQY
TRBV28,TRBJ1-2,ASSSPGMGYGYT
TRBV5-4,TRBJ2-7,ASSSGQGIRDEQY
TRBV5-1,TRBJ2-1,ASSNLASPTYNEQF
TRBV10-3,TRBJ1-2,AISESGGNQDGYT
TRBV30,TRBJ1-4,AWSRDRDEKLF
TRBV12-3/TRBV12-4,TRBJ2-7,ASSLGGSYEQY
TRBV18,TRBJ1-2,ASSPPDRDGYT
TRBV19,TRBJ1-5,ASRREGGFHQPQH
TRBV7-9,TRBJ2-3,ASMGLGDTQY
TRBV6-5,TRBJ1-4,ASSFQLGQGREKLF
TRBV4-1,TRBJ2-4,ASSQDGLPNGLNIQY
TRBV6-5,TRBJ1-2,ASSPASREYGYT
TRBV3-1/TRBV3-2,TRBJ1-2,ASSQGSVAVDYGYT
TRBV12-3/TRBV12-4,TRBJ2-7,ASSRTGQNEQY
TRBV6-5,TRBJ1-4,ASSRAHRAEKLF
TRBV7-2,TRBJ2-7,ASSQRGQGTYEQY
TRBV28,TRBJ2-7,ASSEGRIDEQY
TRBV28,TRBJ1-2,ASRPAGGTNGYT
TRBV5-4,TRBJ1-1,ASSNAPLEAF
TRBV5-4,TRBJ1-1,ASSPPNGDTEAF
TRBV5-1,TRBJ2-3,ASSLRGDRDTDTQY
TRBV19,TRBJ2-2,ASSTPQGAGGELF
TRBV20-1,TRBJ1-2,SASAVFYGYT
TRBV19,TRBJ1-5,ASSIWRFSNQPQH
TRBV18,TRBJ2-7,ASSASGGRTYEQY
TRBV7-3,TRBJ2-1,ASSFSSAHHEQF
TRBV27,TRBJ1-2,ASSSHPFGYT
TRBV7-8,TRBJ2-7,ASSLARGPSYEQY
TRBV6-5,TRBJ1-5,ASSMRGQPQH
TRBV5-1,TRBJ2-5,ASSLLGVGETQY
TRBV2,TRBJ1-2,ASNLAKGANYGYT
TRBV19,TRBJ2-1,ASNPGITNNEQF
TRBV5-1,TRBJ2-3,ASSLAVSTDTQY
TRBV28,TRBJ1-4,ASSLSFWVLGTGGTATNEKLF
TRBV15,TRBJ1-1,ATSRVLTEAF
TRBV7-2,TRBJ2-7,ASSFQTGGGIYEQY
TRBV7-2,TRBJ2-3,ASSSAADTQY
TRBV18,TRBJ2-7,ASSPSTGTYEQY
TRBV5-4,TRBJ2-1,ASSLGLAVHEQF
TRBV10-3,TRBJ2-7,ASGGQGVKAPYEQY
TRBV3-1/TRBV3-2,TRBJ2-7,ASSHTPGVSEYEQY
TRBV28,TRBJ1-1,ASRATGGTEAF
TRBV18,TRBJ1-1,ASSLKEDRGSEAF
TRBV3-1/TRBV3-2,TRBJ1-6,ASSPRSLVFDSPLH
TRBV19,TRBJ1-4,ASSIQGSNEKLF
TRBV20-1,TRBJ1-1,SASRATSNTEAF
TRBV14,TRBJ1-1,ASSRGLRTEAF
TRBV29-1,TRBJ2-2,SVEGSGGANTGELF
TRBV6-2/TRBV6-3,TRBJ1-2,ASSSPLDRGRVGYT
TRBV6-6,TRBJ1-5,ASSYDGTGGQPQH
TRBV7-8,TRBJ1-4,ASSLERLGKLF
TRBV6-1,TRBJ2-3,ASSEAGGLSTDTQY
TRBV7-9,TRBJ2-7,ASSPPTGAGSSYEQY
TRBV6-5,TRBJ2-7,ASGVPGQGAYEQY
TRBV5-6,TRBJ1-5,ASSQSGGRNQPQH
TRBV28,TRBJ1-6,ASSLYFDSPLH
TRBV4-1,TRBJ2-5,ASSQGVRLGQETQY